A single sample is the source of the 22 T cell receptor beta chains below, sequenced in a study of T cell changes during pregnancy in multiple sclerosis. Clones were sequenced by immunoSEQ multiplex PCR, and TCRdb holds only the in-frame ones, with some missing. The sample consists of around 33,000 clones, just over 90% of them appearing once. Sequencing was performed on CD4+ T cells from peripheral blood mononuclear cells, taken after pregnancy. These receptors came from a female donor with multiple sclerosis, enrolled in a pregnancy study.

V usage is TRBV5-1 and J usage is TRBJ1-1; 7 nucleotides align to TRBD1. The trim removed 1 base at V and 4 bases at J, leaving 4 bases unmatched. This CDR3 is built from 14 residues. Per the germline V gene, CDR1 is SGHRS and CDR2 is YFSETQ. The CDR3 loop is CASSLTGVGTEAFF. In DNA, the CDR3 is TGCGCCAGCAGCTTGACAGGGGTAGGCACTGAAGCTTTCTTT.

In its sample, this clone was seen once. This CDR3 is CASSLRPRGEQFF. The CDR3 DNA follows: TGTGCCAGCAGCTTAAGGCCCAGGGGTGAGCAGTTCTTC. The V call is TRBV7-6, the J call TRBJ2-1; D possibly corresponds to TRBD1 (6 bases). Germline V gene data show CDR1 as SGHVS and CDR2 as FNYEAQ. Between the trimmed V and J ends, which lost 2 bases and 9 bases, there was a span of 11 bases. This CDR3 region has 13 residues.

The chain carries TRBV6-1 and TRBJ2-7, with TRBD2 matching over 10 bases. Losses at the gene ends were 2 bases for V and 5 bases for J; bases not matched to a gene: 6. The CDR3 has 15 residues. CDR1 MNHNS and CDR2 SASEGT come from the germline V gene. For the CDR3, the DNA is TGTGCCAGCAGTGAATCCCTAGCGGGAGTTAACGAGCAGTACTTC. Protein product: CASSESLAGVNEQYF.

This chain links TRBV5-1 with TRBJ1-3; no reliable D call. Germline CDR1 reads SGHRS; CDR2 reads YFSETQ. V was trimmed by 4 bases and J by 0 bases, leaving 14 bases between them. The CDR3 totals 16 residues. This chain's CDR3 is CASSGGGQISGNTIYF. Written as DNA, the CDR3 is TGCGCCAGCAGCGGTGGCGGCCAGATCTCTGGAAACACCATATATTTT.

The CDR3 DNA is TGTGCCAGCAGCTCGGAGGGGCAGGGTGCACCCCTCCACTTT. Its translation: CASSSEGQGAPLHF. V and J are TRBV7-2 and TRBJ1-6; a weak D match, TRBD1 (5 bases). The germline CDR1 and CDR2 sequences are SGHTA and FQGNSA. CDR3 length equals 14 residues. Trimming took 4 bases from V and 11 from J, leaving 15 bases between them.

The CDR3 nucleotides read TGTGCCAGCAGCGTGACTAGCGGGAGCGCCCTTACCTCCTACGAGCAGTACTTC. This gives the protein CASSVTSGSALTSYEQYF. This chain joins TRBV9 and TRBJ2-7; 12 bases align to TRBD2. V lost 2 bases, J lost 0 bases, and 9 bases stayed unmatched. The length of the CDR3 is 18 residues. CDR1 is SGDLS and CDR2 is YYNGEE in the germline V gene.

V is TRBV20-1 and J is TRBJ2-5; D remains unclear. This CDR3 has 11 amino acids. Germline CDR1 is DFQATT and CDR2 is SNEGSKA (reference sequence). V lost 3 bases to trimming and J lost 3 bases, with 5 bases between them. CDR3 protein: CSASVEETQYF. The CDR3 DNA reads TGCAGTGCTAGCGTCGAAGAGACCCAGTACTTC.

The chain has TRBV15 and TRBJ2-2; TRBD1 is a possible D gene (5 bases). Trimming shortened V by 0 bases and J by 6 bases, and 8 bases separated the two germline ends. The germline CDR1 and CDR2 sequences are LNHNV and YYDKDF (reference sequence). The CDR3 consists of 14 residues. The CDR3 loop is CATSRDFRAGELFF. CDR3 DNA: TGTGCCACCAGCAGAGATTTCAGGGCCGGGGAGCTGTTTTTT. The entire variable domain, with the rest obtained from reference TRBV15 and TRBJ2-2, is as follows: DAMVIQNPRYQVTQFGKPVTLSCSQTLNHNVMYWYQQKSSQAPKLLFHYYDKDFNNEADTPDNFQSRRPNTSFCFLDIRSPGLGDTAMYLCATSRDFRAGELFFGEGSRLTVL.

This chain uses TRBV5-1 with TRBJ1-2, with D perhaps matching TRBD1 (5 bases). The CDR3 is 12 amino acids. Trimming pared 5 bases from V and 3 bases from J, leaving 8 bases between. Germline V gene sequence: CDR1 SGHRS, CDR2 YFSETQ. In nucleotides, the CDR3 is TGCGCCAGCAGGGACAACTACTATGGCTACACCTTC. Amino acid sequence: CASRDNYYGYTF. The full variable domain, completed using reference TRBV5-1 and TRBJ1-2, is KAGVTQTPRYLIKTRGQQVTLSCSPISGHRSVSWYQQTPGQGLQFLFEYFSETQRNKGNFPGRFSGRQFSNSRSEMNVSTLELGDSALYLCASRDNYYGYTFGSGTRLTVV.

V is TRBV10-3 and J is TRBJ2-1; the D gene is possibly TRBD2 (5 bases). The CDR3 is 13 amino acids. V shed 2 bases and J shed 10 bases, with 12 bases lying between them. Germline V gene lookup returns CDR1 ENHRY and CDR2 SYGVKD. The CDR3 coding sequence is TGTGCCATCAGTGAGGTCGGGAAAGGGGAGCAGTTCTTC. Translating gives CAISEVGKGEQFF.

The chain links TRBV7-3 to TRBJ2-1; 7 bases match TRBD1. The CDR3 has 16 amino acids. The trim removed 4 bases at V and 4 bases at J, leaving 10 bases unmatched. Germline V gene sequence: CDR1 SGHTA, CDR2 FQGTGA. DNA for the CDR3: TGTGCCAGCAGCTCCCACAGGGGCGTCGTTTACAATGAGCAGTTCTTC. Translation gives CASSSHRGVVYNEQFF.

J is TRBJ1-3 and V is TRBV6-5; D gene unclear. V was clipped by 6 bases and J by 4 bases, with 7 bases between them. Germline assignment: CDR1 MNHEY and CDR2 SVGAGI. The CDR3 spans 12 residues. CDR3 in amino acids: CASSPRGNTIYF. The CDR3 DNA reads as TGTGCCAGCAGCCCCAGGGGAAACACCATATATTTT.

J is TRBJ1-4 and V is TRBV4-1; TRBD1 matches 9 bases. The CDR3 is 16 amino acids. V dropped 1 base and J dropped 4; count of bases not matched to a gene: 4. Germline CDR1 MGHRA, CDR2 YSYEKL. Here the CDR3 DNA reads TGCGCCAGCAGCCAAGCCAGGACAGGGGATAATGAAAAACTGTTTTTT. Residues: CASSQARTGDNEKLFF.

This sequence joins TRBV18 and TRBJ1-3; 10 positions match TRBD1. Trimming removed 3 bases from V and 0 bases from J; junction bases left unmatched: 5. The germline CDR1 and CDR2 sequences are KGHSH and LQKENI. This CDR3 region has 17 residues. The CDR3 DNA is TGTGCCAGCTCACCCCGGACAGGGGGTGACTCTGGAAACACCATATATTTT. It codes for CASSPRTGGDSGNTIYF. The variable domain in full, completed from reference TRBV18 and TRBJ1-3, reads NAGVMQNPRHLVRRRGQEARLRCSPMKGHSHVYWYRQLPEEGLKFMVYLQKENIIDESGMPKERFSAEFPKEGPSILRIQQVVRGDSAAYFCASSPRTGGDSGNTIYFGEGSWLTVV.

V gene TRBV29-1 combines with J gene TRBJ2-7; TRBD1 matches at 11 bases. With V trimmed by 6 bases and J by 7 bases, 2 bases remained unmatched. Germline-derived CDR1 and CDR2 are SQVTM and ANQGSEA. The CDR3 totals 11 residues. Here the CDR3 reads CSVGTGGEQYF. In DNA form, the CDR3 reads TGCAGCGTGGGGACAGGGGGAGAGCAGTACTTC.

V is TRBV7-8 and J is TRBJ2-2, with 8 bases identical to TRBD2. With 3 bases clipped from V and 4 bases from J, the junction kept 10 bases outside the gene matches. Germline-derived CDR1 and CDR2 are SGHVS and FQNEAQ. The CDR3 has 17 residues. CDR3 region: CASSLRGVLTSTGELFF. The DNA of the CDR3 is TGTGCCAGCAGCTTGCGGGGGGTCCTGACGAGCACCGGGGAGCTGTTTTTT.

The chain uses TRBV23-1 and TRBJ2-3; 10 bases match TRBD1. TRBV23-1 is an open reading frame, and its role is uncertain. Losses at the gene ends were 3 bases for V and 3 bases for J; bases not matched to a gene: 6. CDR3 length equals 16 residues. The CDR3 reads CASSHRDRGYTDTQYF. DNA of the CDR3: TGCGCCAGCAGTCACCGGGACAGGGGATATACAGATACGCAGTATTTT.

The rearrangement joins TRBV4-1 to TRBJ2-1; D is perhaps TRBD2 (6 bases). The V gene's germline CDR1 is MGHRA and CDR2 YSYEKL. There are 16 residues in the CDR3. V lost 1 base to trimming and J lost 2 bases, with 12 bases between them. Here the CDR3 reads CASSQGGTPAYNEQFF. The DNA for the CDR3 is TGCGCCAGCAGCCAAGGAGGGACTCCAGCCTACAATGAGCAGTTCTTC.

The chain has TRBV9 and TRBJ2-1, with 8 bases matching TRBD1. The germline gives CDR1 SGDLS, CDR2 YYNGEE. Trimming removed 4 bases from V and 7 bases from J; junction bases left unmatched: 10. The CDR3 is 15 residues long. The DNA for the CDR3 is TGTGCCAGCAGCCCCGGACACACAGGGGGGAATGAGCAGTTCTTC. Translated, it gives CASSPGHTGGNEQFF. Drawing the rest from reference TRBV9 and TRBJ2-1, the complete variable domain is DSGVTQTPKHLITATGQRVTLRCSPRSGDLSVYWYQQSLDQGLQFLIQYYNGEERAKGNILERFSAQQFPDLHSELNLSSLELGDSALYFCASSPGHTGGNEQFFGPGTRLTVL.

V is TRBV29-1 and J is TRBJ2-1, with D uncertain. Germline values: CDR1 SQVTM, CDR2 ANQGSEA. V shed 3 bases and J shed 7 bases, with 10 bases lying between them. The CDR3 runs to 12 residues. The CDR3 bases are TGCAGCGTTGAGGTCAAGAGAAATGAGCAGTTCTTC. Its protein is CSVEVKRNEQFF.

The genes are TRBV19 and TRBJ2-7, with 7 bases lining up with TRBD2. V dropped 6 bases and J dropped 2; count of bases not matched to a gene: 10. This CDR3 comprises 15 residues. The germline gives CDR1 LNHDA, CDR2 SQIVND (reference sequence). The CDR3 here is CASRSGTQYPYEQYF. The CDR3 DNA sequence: TGTGCCAGTAGGAGCGGGACGCAGTATCCCTACGAGCAGTACTTC.

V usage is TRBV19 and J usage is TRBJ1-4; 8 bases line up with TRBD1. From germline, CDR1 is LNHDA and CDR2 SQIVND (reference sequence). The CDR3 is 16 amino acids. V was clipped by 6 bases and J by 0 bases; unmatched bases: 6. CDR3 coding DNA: TGTGCCAGTAGGACAGGGGATCCTGCAACTAATGAAAAACTGTTTTTT. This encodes CASRTGDPATNEKLFF.